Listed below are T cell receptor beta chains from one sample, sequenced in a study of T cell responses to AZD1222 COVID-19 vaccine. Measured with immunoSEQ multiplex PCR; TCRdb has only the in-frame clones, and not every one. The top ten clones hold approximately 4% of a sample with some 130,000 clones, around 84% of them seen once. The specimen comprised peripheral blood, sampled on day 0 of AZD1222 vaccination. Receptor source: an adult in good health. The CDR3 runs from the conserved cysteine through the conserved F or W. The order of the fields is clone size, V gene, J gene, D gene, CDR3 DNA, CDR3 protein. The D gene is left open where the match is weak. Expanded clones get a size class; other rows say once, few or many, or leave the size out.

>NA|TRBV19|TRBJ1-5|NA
TGTGCCAGTAGACGAGAAAATCAGCCCCAGCATTTT
CASRRENQPQHF
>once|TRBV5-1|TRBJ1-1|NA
TGCGCCAGCAGCCCGGACGGGGGAAAAACTGAAGCTTTCTTT
CASSPDGGKTEAFF
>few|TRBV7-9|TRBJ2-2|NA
TGTGGGGACTCTCCACTTCGGACCGGGGAGCTGTTTTTT
CGDSPLRTGELFF
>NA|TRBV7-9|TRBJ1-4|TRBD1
TGTGCCAGCAGCCTCAGGGGGTTTGATAATGAAAAACTGTTTTTT
CASSLRGFDNEKLFF
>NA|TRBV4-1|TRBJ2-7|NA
TGCGCCAGCAGCCAAGGCAGCTACTACGAGCAGTACTTC
CASSQGSYYEQYF
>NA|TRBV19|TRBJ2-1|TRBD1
TGTGCCACCGGAAGGGACAGGGTTAATGAGCAGTTCTTC
CATGRDRVNEQFF
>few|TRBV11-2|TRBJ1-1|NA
TGTGCCAGCAGCCCCCTGGGCACGAACACTGAAGCTTTCTTT
CASSPLGTNTEAFF
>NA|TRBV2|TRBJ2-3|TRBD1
TGTGCCAGCACCGGGACAGTTAGCACAGATACGCAGTATTTT
CASTGTVSTDTQYF
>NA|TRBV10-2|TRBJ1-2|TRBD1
TGCGCCAGCAGTGGAGGGACAGATTTGCGCTACACCTTC
CASSGGTDLRYTF
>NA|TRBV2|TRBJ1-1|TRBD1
TGTGCCAGCAGTCGCCAGTCAGGGGGCGTTTCTGAAGCTTTCTTT
CASSRQSGGVSEAFF
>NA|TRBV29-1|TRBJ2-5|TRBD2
TGCAGCACTGGGACTAGCGGGAAAGAGACCCAGTACTTC
CSTGTSGKETQYF
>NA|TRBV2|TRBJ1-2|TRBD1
TGTGCCAGCAGTGAAGAATTGGGACAGGGATTCGGCTACACCTTC
CASSEELGQGFGYTF
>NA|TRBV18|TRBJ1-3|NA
TGTGCCAGCTCACCACTGGTTCTATCTGGAAACACCATATATTTT
CASSPLVLSGNTIYF
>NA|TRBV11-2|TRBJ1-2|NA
TGTGCCAGCAGCGCCATGTGGGGGGACTATGGCTACACCTTC
CASSAMWGDYGYTF
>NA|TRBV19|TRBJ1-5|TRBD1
TGTGCCAGTTTCCCGGGACAGGGTTTGTCGAGGAGGGGGGTACATTTT
CASFPGQGLSRRGVHF
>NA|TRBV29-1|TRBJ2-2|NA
TGCAGCGCCGTCGATGCGAACACCGGGGAGCTGTTTTTT
CSAVDANTGELFF
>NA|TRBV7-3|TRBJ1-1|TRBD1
TGTGCCAGCAGCGTGACAGGGAGCACTGAAGCTTTCTTT
CASSVTGSTEAFF
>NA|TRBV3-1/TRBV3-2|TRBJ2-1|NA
TGTGCCAGCAGCAATGGACTGGACTCCTACAATGAGCAGTTCTTC
CASSNGLDSYNEQFF
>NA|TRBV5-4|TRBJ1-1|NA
TGTGCCAGCAGCTCTCTAGATGTCGTGGAGGCTTTCTTT
CASSSLDVVEAFF
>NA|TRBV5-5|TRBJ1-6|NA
TGTGCCAGCAGCCGTGACGGGCAGCCACCAATTCCACCCCTCCACTTT
CASSRDGQPPIPPLHF
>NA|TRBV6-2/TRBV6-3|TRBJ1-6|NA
TGTGCCAGCAGTTGGGGGGGTAATTCACCCCTCCACTTT
CASSWGGNSPLHF
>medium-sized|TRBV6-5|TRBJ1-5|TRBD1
TGTGCCAGCAGTTGGACAGGGGGCGATGATCAGCCCCAGCATTTT
CASSWTGGDDQPQHF
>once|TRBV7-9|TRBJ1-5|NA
TGTGCCAGCAGCTTATGGGGGGTGGAGGGAGGTAAACAGCCCCAGCATTTT
CASSLWGVEGGKQPQHF
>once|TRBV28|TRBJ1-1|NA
TGTGCCAGCAGTTTATACAGGGCAGGCACTGAAGCTTTCTTT
CASSLYRAGTEAFF
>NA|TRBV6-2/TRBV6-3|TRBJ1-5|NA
TGTGCCAGCAGCATCGACAGGAAAAGCAATCAGCCCCAGCATTTT
CASSIDRKSNQPQHF
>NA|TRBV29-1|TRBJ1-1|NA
TGCAGCGTTGTAAGTGGCAGGGGTGGCACTGAAGCTTTCTTT
CSVVSGRGGTEAFF
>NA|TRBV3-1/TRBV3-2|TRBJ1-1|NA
TGTGCCAGCAGCCAAGGGGGAGAAGCTTTCTTT
CASSQGGEAFF
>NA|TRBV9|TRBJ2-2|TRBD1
TGTGCCAGCAGCGTAGGACAGGGTGGTAACACCGGGGAGCTGTTTTTT
CASSVGQGGNTGELFF
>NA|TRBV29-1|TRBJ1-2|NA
TGCAGCGTTGTTTGGTTTGGCAGGGGCTCTGGCTACACCTTC
CSVVWFGRGSGYTF
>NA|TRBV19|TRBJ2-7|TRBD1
TGTGCCAGTATGGGACAGGGAAAGAACGAGCAGTACTTC
CASMGQGKNEQYF
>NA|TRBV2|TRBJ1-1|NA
TGTGCCAGCTTGATCCTGGGGAACACTGAAGCTTTCTTT
CASLILGNTEAFF
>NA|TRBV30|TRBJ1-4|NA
TGTGCCTGGCGGGACGGACATGAAAAACTGTTTTTT
CAWRDGHEKLFF
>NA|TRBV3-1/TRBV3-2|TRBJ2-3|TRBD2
TGTGCCAGTGCAAGGGGACTAGCGGGGGGCACAGATACGCAGTATTTT
CASARGLAGGTDTQYF
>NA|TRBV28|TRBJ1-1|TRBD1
TGTGCCAGCAGCCCTATAAGACAGGGGAACACTGAAGCTTTCTTT
CASSPIRQGNTEAFF
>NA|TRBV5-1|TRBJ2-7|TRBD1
TGCGCCAGCAGCAAAACCGGGACAGGATTAGAAGAGCAGTACTTC
CASSKTGTGLEEQYF
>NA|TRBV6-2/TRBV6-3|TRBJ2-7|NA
TGTGCCAGCAGTTACTCCGCGGGACGTGGCTACGAGCAGTACTTC
CASSYSAGRGYEQYF
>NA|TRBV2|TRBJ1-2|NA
TGTGCCAGCACCCGGCGGGGTCACTATGGCTACACCTTC
CASTRRGHYGYTF
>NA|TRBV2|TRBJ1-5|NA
TGTGCCAGCAGTGAAGGCCGGATACAGCCCCAGCATTTT
CASSEGRIQPQHF
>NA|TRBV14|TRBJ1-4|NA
TGTGCCAGCAGCAGACAGGCTAATGAAAAACTGTTTTTT
CASSRQANEKLFF
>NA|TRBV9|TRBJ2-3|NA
TGTGCCAGCAGCCCTCCGCAAGATACGCAGTATTTT
CASSPPQDTQYF
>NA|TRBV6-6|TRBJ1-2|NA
TGTGCCAGCAGTTATAAGGGGGACGGCTACACCTTC
CASSYKGDGYTF
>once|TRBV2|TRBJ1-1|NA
TGTGCCAGCAGTGTGGACGGGAACACTGAAGCTTTCTTT
CASSVDGNTEAFF
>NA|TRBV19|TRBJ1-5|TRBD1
TGTGCCAGTAGTATAGAAGGGACAGGGGGCAATCAGCCCCAGCATTTT
CASSIEGTGGNQPQHF
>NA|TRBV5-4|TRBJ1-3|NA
TGTGCCAGCAGCTTGCGGGACTCTGGAAACACCATATATTTT
CASSLRDSGNTIYF
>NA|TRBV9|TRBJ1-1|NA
TGTGCCAGCAGCGTAGTAGAAGGGACTGAAGCTTTCTTT
CASSVVEGTEAFF
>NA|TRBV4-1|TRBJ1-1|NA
TGCGCCAGCAGCCCGGGGCGAACTGAAGCTTTCTTT
CASSPGRTEAFF